This note documents a single T cell receptor beta chain sequence. The specificity of this receptor is unknown. Libraries were built with the immunoSEQ multiplex PCR assay. For the multiplex PCR, a mixture combining 60 forward primers for TCR Vbeta segments and 13 reverse primers for TCR Jbeta segments was used. The CDR3 region of rearranged TCR beta genes was amplified from genomic DNA with a multiplex PCR assay. The amplified TCR beta libraries were sequenced on the Illumina HiSeq System as 87-base-pair reads. As for the authors' bioinformatics: A later analysis counted approximately 74 million unique TCR beta chains across the 666 repertoires, and approximately 11 million of these chains were shared by at least two donors. Raw reads were error-corrected and collapsed into unique sequences with a nearest-neighbor algorithm that merged closely related sequences to remove PCR and sequencing errors. Alignment of CDR3 sequences to IMGT reference sequences was used to assign V, D and J gene segments. For a sequence to be retained, a match of at least six nucleotides was required to both a V gene segment and a J gene segment. A rearrangement was called productive if the CDR3 had no stop codons and remained in frame with V and J, and every other rearrangement was called non-productive. Following IMGT convention, CDR3 was defined as the stretch from the second conserved V-encoded cysteine to the conserved J-encoded phenylalanine. The earlier analysis of about 640 of the donors excluded any sequence lacking an unambiguous match to a single V gene segment. An earlier analysis of several hundred of the donors called V segments functional above 56.7% productive rearrangements and segregating when the between-donor standard deviation exceeded 5%. A statistical classification framework was built to diagnose cytomegalovirus status from the catalog of TCR beta chain sequences. A later analysis assigned V and J genes by comparing TCR nucleotide sequences with IMGT/GENE-DB human TR gene sequences. Using the TCRdist pipeline, a later analysis assigned CDR3 sequences along with most-parsimonious VDJ recombination scenarios. In a later analysis, every TCR beta chain was defined by the combination of its CDR3 amino acid sequence and its V-gene family, and reads without a unique V-gene family were dropped. In a later analysis, fewer than 600 highly shared, low-generation-probability nucleotide sequences were removed to address suspected cross-contamination and a sequencing artifact. In a later analysis, a clonal expansion index for each public chain was calculated from normalized within-repertoire ranks of inferred template counts. In a later analysis, generation probabilities were computed with a VDJ recombination model fitted to out-of-frame rearrangements, and the resulting probabilities were checked against IGoR. In a later analysis, hypergeometric tests were used to score TCR-TCR, TCR-HLA and TCR-CMV co-occurrence, with a repertoire-size bias correction applied to TCR pairs. A later analysis estimated false discovery rates by permuting HLA or CMV assignments 20 times. In a later analysis, co-occurring TCRs were grouped using DBSCAN, and TCRdist sequence similarity was added for clustering within HLA-allele-positive subsets. For co-occurrence clustering, repertoires with fewer than 30,000 or more than 120,000 public chains were excluded, along with four or five repertoires with anomalous nucleotide sharing. Held by TCRdb, this immuneACCESS table contains in-frame sequences only and omits some clones. Under half of the omission traces to an unresolved V gene where checked; the cause of the rest is unknown. V and J calls and clone size are as listed in that table; D and trimming were resolved from the DNA. The sample table gives about 140,000 clones. Of the sample, roughly 2.6% falls within the top ten clones.

The data originate from a study of cytomegalovirus exposure and HLA in healthy donors (dated by TCRdb to about 2017). Context from the whole study: An earlier analysis of some 600 of the donors reported around 280 Gb of sequence data and 117 million unique TCR beta sequences obtained from about 179 million T cells. An early release covering 550 to 650 HLA-typed donors comprised approximately 290 gigabases of sequencing data and tens of millions of unique TCR sequences. Of the roughly 390 genotyped donors, about 80% fell in the genetic ancestry cluster associated with self-reported Caucasian donors. The aim of the study was to test whether cataloging public T cell receptors could identify signatures of past pathogen exposure. The study profiled the T cell repertoires of 666 subjects by immunosequencing and related them to cytomegalovirus serostatus. Along with the approximately 700-subject first cohort, a separate validation cohort of roughly 110 different subjects was used. To predict cytomegalovirus infection status, the study brought together high-throughput TCR immunosequencing, statistical association of individual TCRs with disease status, and machine learning. In a later analysis, previously published TCR beta repertoires from about 640 donors were re-analyzed and high-resolution HLA genotyping was added so that TCR occurrence patterns could be studied. In the later analysis, no new phenotypic data were used to find candidate immune exposures; instead, reliance was placed on TCR beta sequences and their occurrence across donors. To decide whether each TCR beta V gene segment behaved as functional or pseudogenic, an earlier analysis of 587 of the donors relied on high-throughput TCR beta sequencing. Donor age, sex, ethnicity and CMV serostatus were compiled together with the repertoire data. Genome-wide SNP genotypes for about 65% of the 666 donors were used in a later genetic analysis, which treated that subset as a discovery cohort. All discovery cohort repertoires had been generated on a single sequencing platform. Both class I and class II loci were covered by HLA typing, at four-digit resolution. The number of typed donors differed by locus: about 620-640 for A, B, C, DRB1 and DQB1; approximately 530 for DQA1; 606 for DPA1; and about 470 for DPB1. Because of strong linkage in the cohort, five DR-DQ haplotypes were treated as single units for association and clustering. Across about 380 genotyped donors of the cohort, an average of about 240,000 unique TCR beta nucleotide sequences per donor were sequenced, and approximately 19% of those sequences were non-productive.

The germline V gene provides CDR1 SGHTA and CDR2 FQGNSA. The cysteine opens and the phenylalanine closes a CDR3 of 15 amino acids. Here the CDR3 DNA is all that survives: 45 bases in frame from base 1. Trimming costs V 0 bases and J 0 bases, and their ends lie 8 bases apart. The cohort was made up of approximately 700 healthy bone marrow donors. At the time of sampling, every cohort member was nominally healthy, though immune exposures that went unrecorded were likely present. The donor was CMV seronegative and belonged to the group of 380 or so seronegative cohort members. Each donor provided a peripheral blood sample, and peripheral blood mononuclear cells were used for TCR beta sequencing. Genomic DNA extraction from the blood cell samples was performed with the Qiagen DNeasy Blood Extraction Kit. Overall study outcomes, separate from this receptor: Because HLA typing was missing for some donors at each locus, association tests included only the typed subset. The cohort was sequenced for TCR beta chains only, and without alpha or paired-chain data the features that could be detected were limited. In an earlier analysis of around 600 of the donors, most TCR beta V segments appeared in productive rearrangements about 87% or about 30% of the time, broadly matching IMGT annotations. Some IMGT-functional V segments, including TRBV6-2 and TRBV6-3, could not be distinguished by the 87-base-pair reads and were therefore excluded. A group of highly shared sequence variants was considered likely to be a technical artifact of the sequencing pipeline. A later analysis associated about 17,000 TCR beta sequences with specific HLA alleles at a false discovery rate of 0.05. The classifier was reported to diagnose cytomegalovirus status with high specificity and sensitivity in both the original cohort and the validation cohort. Because counts were too low, 15 to 20 rarely observed V segments, including chromosome 9 orphons, were left out of the earlier analysis of over 550 of the donors. In a later analysis, several top co-occurrence clusters were reported to appear linked to parvovirus B19, influenza, CMV and Epstein-Barr virus. When HLA alleles, especially DR and DQ, strongly co-occurred, attributing TCR associations to individual alleles was difficult. According to a later genetic analysis, donors in an Asian-associated ancestry cluster had fewer N-insertions in productive TCRs than the approximately 650-donor mean. A few of the identified cytomegalovirus-associated TCR beta chains were confirmed in vitro to be specific for cytomegalovirus antigens. In a later analysis, HLA-associated TCR beta chains showed more clonal expansion and lower generation probabilities than non-associated chains that were equally common. The study gave a list of 150 to 200 TCR beta chains associated with cytomegalovirus. Most CMV-associated TCR beta chains appeared to be HLA-restricted in a later analysis, and the HLA associations seemed to be driven largely by CMV exposure. According to the authors, the approach could potentially be generalized to other disease states and immunological phenotypes. V-gene and J-gene trimming of TCR beta chains was associated with a missense DCLRE1C variant in a later genetic analysis, and the association was replicated in an independent cohort. Correlated functional status among segregating V segments might reflect linkage disequilibrium, but an unknown experimental factor could not be ruled out. Sequencing depth was assumed to be roughly uniform across donors in the presence/absence analyses, though that assumption may not hold. According to a later analysis, TCR association rates differed among HLA loci, with DRB1 alleles showing the most associated TCRs and HLA-C alleles showing the fewest. A further reported finding was that TCR beta sequences accurately predicted the HLA-A and HLA-B alleles for most subjects in the first cohort. For the cohort, immune exposure information was limited to CMV serostatus. Most TCR sequences were observed very rarely across donors, whereas some public TCRs were present in many individuals.

Recombination linked TRBV7-2 to TRBJ2-5; D gene: possibly TRBD1, on 5 matching bases. Sample: PBMCs. This receptor was obtained from a man aged 40-49 years in good health and CMV-seronegative. The sequenced DNA is TGTGCCAGCAGCTTAGCGACAGCGTACCAAGAGACCCAGTACTTC. Translated, it reads CASSLATAYQETQYF.